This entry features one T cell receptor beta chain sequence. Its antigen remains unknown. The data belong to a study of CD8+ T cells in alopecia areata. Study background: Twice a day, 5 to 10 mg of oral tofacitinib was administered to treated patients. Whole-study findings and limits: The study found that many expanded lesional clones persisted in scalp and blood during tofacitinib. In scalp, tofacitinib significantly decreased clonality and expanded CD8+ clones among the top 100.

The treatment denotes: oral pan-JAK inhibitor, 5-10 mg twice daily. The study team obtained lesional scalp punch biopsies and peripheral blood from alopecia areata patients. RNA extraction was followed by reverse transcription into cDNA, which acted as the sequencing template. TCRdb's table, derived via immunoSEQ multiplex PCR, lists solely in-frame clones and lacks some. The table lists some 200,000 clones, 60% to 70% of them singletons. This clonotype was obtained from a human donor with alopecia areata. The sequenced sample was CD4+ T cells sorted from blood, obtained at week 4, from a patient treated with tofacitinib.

CDR3 bases: TGTGCCAGCAGTGAATCTACAGTGGTTCCTTCACCCCTCCACTTT. It specifies CASSESTVVPSPLHF. The V call is TRBV25-1, the J call TRBJ1-6; D not certain. Per germline, CDR1 MGHDK and CDR2 SYGVNS. V was shortened by 1 base and J by 9 bases, with 13 bases between the two germline ends. The CDR3 loop spans 15 amino acids.